The entry below describes one T cell receptor beta chain. Antigen specificity is unknown. From germline, CDR1 is MGHRA and CDR2 YSYEKL. V dropped 1 base and J dropped 3; count of bases not matched to a gene: 5. CDR3 size: 16 residues. The sample is drawn from a study of shared clonotypes between healthy human individuals. Background on the study: A donor's plate count was three for CD4 naive and three for CD4 memory; CD8 naive had two and CD8 memory one. Overall study findings and caveats: Sequencing depth was predicted to influence how clonotypes are shared among donors.

TCRdb's copy holds only in-frame clones and misses some; the assay was immunoSEQ multiplex PCR. Altogether some 630,000 clones are present, about three quarters being singletons, with the ten largest covering under 2%. The receptor was derived from a woman aged 25 to 39 in good health. The chain uses TRBV4-1 and TRBJ2-1, with TRBD2 identical over 8 bases. Specimen: memory CD4+ T cells sorted from blood. Subset meaning: CD45RA-negative fraction. The DNA for the CDR3 is TGCGCCAGCAGCCAAGTGTCCAGCGGGGGCTACAATGAGCAGTTCTTC. Translating gives CASSQVSSGGYNEQFF.